The 26 T cell receptor beta chains below were found in one sample sequenced in a study of identical twins. TCRdb used MiXCR to reprocess the 5' RACE reads, holding one entry per CDR3 protein. The sample yields hundreds of thousands of distinct CDR3 sequences, 9% to 15% seen once. These data also formed part of another study, on yellow fever vaccine responses in identical twins.

Sequences were obtained from PBMCs. These receptor sequences come from a woman aged 18 to 35 in good health.

This clonotype occurred a few times. The V and J genes are TRBV11-1 and TRBJ2-1; 8 nucleotides match TRBD1. This CDR3 has 16 residues. Germline V lookup: CDR1 SGHAT, CDR2 FQDESV (reference sequence). V shed 5 bases, J shed 8 bases, and the junction held 14 bases outside the gene matches. For the CDR3, the DNA is TGTGCCAGCAGCCTAGTCGGGGCAGGGGGCGGCGATGAGCAGTTCTTC. Protein sequence: CASSLVGAGGGDEQFF.

The V and J genes are TRBV27 and TRBJ2-1; no clear D. V was cut by 6 bases and J by 4 bases, with 10 bases left in between. The germline V gene encodes CDR1 MNHEY and CDR2 SMNVEV (reference sequence). The CDR3 consists of 13 residues. The CDR3 nucleotides are TGTGCCAGCAGAACGAACATGTACAATGAGCAGTTCTTC. This sequence encodes CASRTNMYNEQFF.

The chain couples TRBV7-3 to TRBJ2-6; D is unclear. V was shortened by 3 bases and J by 3 bases, with 6 bases between the two germline ends. Germline V gene lookup returns CDR1 SGHTA and CDR2 FQGTGA. The CDR3 length is 14 residues. This CDR3 reads CASSFGVGANVLTF. In DNA form, the CDR3 reads TGTGCCAGCAGCTTTGGGGTTGGGGCCAACGTCCTGACTTTC.

The rearrangement links TRBV19 to TRBJ1-1; D is possibly TRBD1 (6 bases). Germline CDR1 is LNHDA and CDR2 is SQIVND (reference sequence). This CDR3 has 15 amino acids. V dropped 0 bases and J dropped 4 bases, with 12 bases sitting between them. The CDR3 DNA sequence: TGTGCCAGTAGTATAGAGGGGGGCCTGGGCACTGAAGCTTTCTTT. Its protein is CASSIEGGLGTEAFF. The full variable domain, with the rest looked up from reference TRBV19 and TRBJ1-1, is DGGITQSPKYLFRKEGQNVTLSCEQNLNHDAMYWYRQDPGQGLRLIYYSQIVNDFQKGDIAEGYSVSREKKESFPLTVTSAQKNPTAFYLCASSIEGGLGTEAFFGQGTRLTVV.

The sample holds a few counts of this clonotype. CDR3 bases: TGTGCCAGCAGCTTAGATCACCTTTCTAGCACAGATACGCAGTATTTT. Its translation is CASSLDHLSSTDTQYF. This chain uses TRBV7-9 with TRBJ2-3; D unclear. From germline, CDR1 is SEHNR and CDR2 FQNEAQ (reference sequence). Trimming took off 1 base at V and 0 bases at J, with 11 bases between the two ends. The CDR3 has 16 amino acids.

There are a few counts of this clonotype. The V call is TRBV19, the J call TRBJ2-3; D is tentatively TRBD1 or TRBD2 (7 bases each). Germline assignment: CDR1 LNHDA and CDR2 SQIVND (reference sequence). V was cut by 6 bases and J by 1 base, with 14 bases left in between. The CDR3 is made up of 15 amino acids. CDR3 region: CASRGGGGGTDTQYF. CDR3 in DNA: TGTGCCAGTAGAGGGGGCGGGGGAGGCACAGATACGCAGTATTTT. Combining the CDR3 with reference TRBV19 and TRBJ2-3 gives the whole variable domain DGGITQSPKYLFRKEGQNVTLSCEQNLNHDAMYWYRQDPGQGLRLIYYSQIVNDFQKGDIAEGYSVSREKKESFPLTVTSAQKNPTAFYLCASRGGGGGTDTQYFGPGTRLTVL.

The rearrangement uses TRBV11-2 and TRBJ2-4, with D perhaps TRBD2 (7 bases). This CDR3 contains 18 residues. Trimming removed 5 bases from V and 3 bases from J, with 23 bases in between. The germline gives CDR1 SGHAT, CDR2 FQNNGV. The CDR3 DNA is TGTGCCAGCAGCCCCCCTTCCGGAGAGGGGGGGATCAAAAACATTCAGTACTTC. It yields the protein CASSPPSGEGGIKNIQYF.

J is TRBJ2-1 and V is TRBV20-1; D call uncertain. Germline V lookup: CDR1 DFQATT, CDR2 SNEGSKA (reference sequence). V was shortened by 6 bases and J by 5 bases, with 11 bases between the two germline ends. CDR3 size: 12 residues. The CDR3 loop is CSAPLGDNEQFF. The CDR3 nucleotides read TGCAGTGCCCCGCTAGGAGACAATGAGCAGTTCTTC.

This clonotype occurred many times. The chain links TRBV5-6 to TRBJ2-1; 8 bases agree with TRBD2. Germline V lookup: CDR1 SGHDT, CDR2 YYEEEE. This CDR3 contains 15 residues. The ends lost 0 bases at V and 7 bases at J; junction bases unmatched: 6. CDR3 protein: CASSLALAGMNEQFF. The DNA for the CDR3 is TGTGCCAGCAGCTTGGCATTAGCGGGAATGAATGAGCAGTTCTTC.

Ten or more counts support this clonotype. This chain uses TRBV12-3 or TRBV12-4 with TRBJ1-1, with D uncertain. V lost 6 bases to trimming and J lost 5 bases, with 10 bases between them. CDR3 length: 12 amino acids. The CDR3 region has the DNA TGTGCCAGCAGCCCCCGACAAACTGAAGCTTTCTTT. Its translation: CASSPRQTEAFF.

This clonotype was recorded at least ten times. The chain uses TRBV7-9 and TRBJ2-7; D call uncertain. V lost 1 base and J lost 4, with 8 bases in between. The CDR3 sequence is 13 residues long. Germline V gene data show CDR1 as SEHNR and CDR2 as FQNEAQ (reference sequence). CDR3: CASSLGGRYEQYF. The CDR3 region has the DNA TGTGCCAGCAGCTTAGGAGGCAGGTACGAGCAGTACTTC.

This chain joins TRBV12-3 or TRBV12-4 and TRBJ2-2; D ambiguous. This CDR3 is 13 amino acids long. V lost 0 bases, J lost 6 bases, and 5 bases lay in between. CDR3 sequence: CASSLALAGELFF. In nucleotides, the CDR3 is TGTGCCAGCAGTTTAGCGTTGGCCGGGGAGCTGTTTTTT.

This rearrangement joins TRBV20-1 to TRBJ1-6, with 11 positions matching TRBD1. Germline lookup yields CDR1 DFQATT and CDR2 SNEGSKA (reference sequence). The CDR3 extends over 15 amino acids. The V segment lost 6 bases and the J segment 7 bases; nucleotides outside the gene matches: 8. CDR3 sequence (DNA): TGCAGTGCCCCCGGGACAGGGGGGACCAATTCACCCCTCCACTTT. Protein sequence: CSAPGTGGTNSPLHF.

V and J are TRBV6-4 and TRBJ2-1, with D perhaps matching TRBD1 (5 bases). The ends were cut back, 4 bases at V and 0 bases at J, with 13 bases in the middle. This CDR3 is built from 16 residues. Germline loops: CDR1 MRHNA, CDR2 SNTAGT. CDR3 loop: CASSGEGDSSYNEQFF. The CDR3 nucleotides read TGTGCCAGCAGTGGCGAAGGGGATAGCTCCTACAATGAGCAGTTCTTC.

The rearrangement joins TRBV3-1 to TRBJ2-4, with TRBD1 as a possible D gene (5 bases). Germline CDR1 and CDR2: LGHDT and YNNKEL (reference sequence). CDR3 length: 15 amino acids. The ends were cut back, 4 bases at V and 0 bases at J, with 10 bases in the middle. The CDR3 spells CASSPLRGAKNIQYF. CDR3 nucleotides: TGTGCCAGCAGCCCTCTTAGGGGAGCCAAAAACATTCAGTACTTC.

V usage is TRBV6-1 and J usage is TRBJ2-6; D gene uncertain. Germline assignment: CDR1 MNHNS and CDR2 SASEGT. This CDR3 contains 18 residues. Trimming left V 6 bases short and J 0 bases short, with 18 bases between. The chain's CDR3 is CASRQQPSTFSGANVLTF. The CDR3 nucleotides are TGTGCCAGCAGACAACAACCCTCAACCTTCTCTGGGGCCAACGTCCTGACTTTC.

This clonotype was detected ten times or more. This chain uses TRBV6-5 with TRBJ2-2; the match to TRBD2 covers 13 bases. Looked up from germline, CDR1 is MNHEY and CDR2 is SVGAGI. This CDR3 spans 16 amino acids. V gave up 6 bases and J gave up 3 bases; unmatched junction bases: 4. CDR3 protein: CASSYGLAGDTGELFF. The CDR3 DNA follows: TGTGCCAGCAGCTACGGACTAGCGGGAGACACCGGGGAGCTGTTTTTT.

This chain uses TRBV5-8 with TRBJ2-7, with D possibly being TRBD2 (5 bases). There are 14 residues in the CDR3. The ends were cut back, 4 bases at V and 2 bases at J, with 13 bases in the middle. Looked up from germline, CDR1 is SGHTS and CDR2 is YDEGEE. The CDR3 loop reads CASSPREGPYEQYV. The CDR3 DNA reads as TGTGCCAGCAGCCCCCGAGAGGGTCCCTACGAGCAGTACGTC.

This clonotype was observed a handful of times. The chain is built from TRBV6-4 and TRBJ2-1, with TRBD1 matching over 8 bases. The germline gives CDR1 MRHNA, CDR2 SNTAGT. J gave up 4 bases and V 0 bases, and 5 bases lay outside the gene matches. This CDR3 region has 16 residues. CDR3 bases: TGTGCCAGCAGTGACTCGACAGGGGCCTTTTACAATGAGCAGTTCTTC. This sequence encodes CASSDSTGAFYNEQFF.

The chain recombines TRBV6-1 with TRBJ2-7; TRBD2 might be the D (5 bases). Trimming cost V 7 bases and J 2 bases, with 12 bases left between them. Germline V gene lookup returns CDR1 MNHNS and CDR2 SASEGT. This CDR3 has 13 residues. CDR3 nucleotide sequence: TGTGCCAGCACCCCGGGATCCACCTACGAGCAGTACTTC. Its protein is CASTPGSTYEQYF.

This clonotype appeared a few times. The chain joins TRBV6-1 to TRBJ1-6; 8 nucleotides align to TRBD1. The germline V gene encodes CDR1 MNHNS and CDR2 SASEGT. With V trimmed by 4 bases and J by 5 bases, 7 bases remained unmatched. The CDR3 is made up of 16 amino acids. The CDR3 nucleotides read TGTGCCAGCAGTGCCCGACAGGGGAGGGATAATTCACCCCTCCACTTT. Amino acid sequence: CASSARQGRDNSPLHF.

In this sample, this clonotype turned up many times. The V call is TRBV6-1, the J call TRBJ1-5; D might be TRBD1 (6 bases). CDR3 length: 16 residues. The V end lost 5 bases, the J end lost 4 bases, and 18 bases lay between the germline ends. The germline gives CDR1 MNHNS, CDR2 SASEGT. The CDR3 reads CASSTIGGGLNQPQHF. The CDR3 bases are TGTGCCAGCAGTACCATAGGCGGGGGGCTGAATCAGCCCCAGCATTTT.

The V gene is TRBV5-1, the J gene TRBJ2-6, with unresolved D. Germline-derived CDR1 and CDR2 are SGHRS and YFSETQ. This CDR3 comprises 15 residues. Trimming pared 0 bases from V and 0 bases from J, leaving 4 bases between. CDR3 DNA: TGCGCCAGCAGCTTGGCCGTCTCTGGGGCCAACGTCCTGACTTTC. It encodes CASSLAVSGANVLTF.

The chain has TRBV20-1 and TRBJ1-1; D may be TRBD1 (5 bases). Germline-derived CDR1 and CDR2 are DFQATT and SNEGSKA (reference sequence). The CDR3 has 16 residues. Deletions cut 2 bases from V and 0 bases from J, with 16 bases between. CDR3 in amino acids: CSARSAGGRVNTEAFF. In nucleotides, the CDR3 is TGCAGTGCTAGATCGGCCGGGGGGAGGGTGAACACTGAAGCTTTCTTT.

This chain uses TRBV7-3 with TRBJ2-2; 7 nucleotides agree with TRBD2. This CDR3 has 13 residues. CDR1 and CDR2 (germline): SGHTA, FQGTGA. With 5 bases clipped from V and 8 bases from J, the junction kept 5 bases outside the gene matches. CDR3 coding DNA: TGTGCCAGCAGCGCTAGCGGCTCTGGGGAGCTGTTTTTT. Protein product: CASSASGSGELFF.

The sample holds a few counts of this clonotype. V and J are TRBV27 and TRBJ1-3; D remains unclear. Germline V CDR1 and CDR2: MNHEY, SMNVEV (reference sequence). CDR3 length equals 15 residues. V lost 3 bases to trimming and J lost 2 bases, with 11 bases between them. CDR3 bases: TGTGCCAGCAGTTTTTCCAGGACGCCTGGAAACACCATATATTTT. Protein product: CASSFSRTPGNTIYF.